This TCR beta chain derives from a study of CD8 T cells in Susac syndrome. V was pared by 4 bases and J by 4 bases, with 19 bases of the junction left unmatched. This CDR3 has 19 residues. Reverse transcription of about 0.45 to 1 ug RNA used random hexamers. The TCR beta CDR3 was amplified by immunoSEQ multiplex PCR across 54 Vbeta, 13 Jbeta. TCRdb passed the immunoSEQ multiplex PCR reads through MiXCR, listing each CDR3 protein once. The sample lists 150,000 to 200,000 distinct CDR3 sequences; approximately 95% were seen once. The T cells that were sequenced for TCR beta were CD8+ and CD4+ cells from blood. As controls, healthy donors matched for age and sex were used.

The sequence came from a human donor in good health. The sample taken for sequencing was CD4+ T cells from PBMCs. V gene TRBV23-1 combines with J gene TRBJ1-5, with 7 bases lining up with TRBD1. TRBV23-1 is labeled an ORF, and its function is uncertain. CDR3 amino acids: CASSPTAKGGQPRNQPQHF. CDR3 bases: TGCGCCAGCAGTCCCACCGCCAAGGGGGGACAGCCCCGTAATCAGCCCCAGCATTTT.